The 27 T cell receptor beta chains below come from one sample, sequenced in a study of blood T cells in healthy people across ages. Using a J-beta primer mix together with a sample-barcoded 5' primer, a second PCR was run for roughly 6 to 12 cycles. TCRdb redid the calling of the 5' RACE reads with MiXCR, one entry per CDR3 protein. Here the sample spans around 1,500,000 distinct CDR3 sequences, roughly 27% being singletons. Material for sequencing was blood. All receptors derive from a woman aged 25 to 45 in good health.

This clonotype was picked up a small number of times. The CDR3, as DNA: TGTGCCAGCAGCGTAGCGGGGGACCTCATTTATGATGAGCAGTTCTTC. Its translation: CASSVAGDLIYDEQFF. The chain combines TRBV9 with TRBJ2-1; TRBD2 might be the D (6 bases). Germline V gene lookup returns CDR1 SGDLS and CDR2 YYNGEE. Trimming took off 0 bases at V and 8 bases at J, with 18 bases between the two ends. The CDR3 has 16 amino acids.

As regards this clonotype: Compared with germline, one end of the junction differs, possibly owing to a read error. The chain employs TRBV5-1 and TRBJ1-2, with D unresolved. Germline V lookup: CDR1 SGHRS, CDR2 YFSETQ. This CDR3 comprises 16 residues. CDR3 protein: CASSSTPVERFYCYTF. The DNA for the CDR3 is TGCGCCAGCAGCTCAACGCCAGTAGAACGGTTCTATTGCTACACCTTC.

On this clonotype itself: This may stem from a read error, because a much larger clone lies one nucleotide away. The gene calls are TRBV29-1 and TRBJ1-2; D not certain. The germline V gene encodes CDR1 SQVTM and CDR2 ANQGSEA. CDR3 length: 13 residues. CDR3 coding DNA: TGCAACGTTGCGGCAGGCCTTAACTATGGCTACACCTTC. Translated: CNVAAGLNYGYTF.

With respect to this clonotype: This may be a read error: a much more frequent sequence differs by one nucleotide. The conserved phenylalanine or tryptophan normally closing the CDR3 is absent here, so this likely arose from a read error. V usage is TRBV11-2 and J usage is TRBJ2-7; either TRBD1 or TRBD2 may supply D (6 bases each). V lost 5 bases to trimming and J lost 6 bases, with 20 bases between them. Per germline, CDR1 SGHAT and CDR2 FQNNGV. The CDR3 is made up of 15 amino acids. The CDR3 loop is CASSRTDARGGEQYL. The CDR3 DNA sequence: TGTGCCAGCAGCCGGACGGACGCCAGGGGAGGCGAGCAGTACTTA.

This clonotype appeared a few times. The genes are TRBV13 and TRBJ2-5; D could derive from TRBD1 or TRBD2 (6 bases each). CDR1 is PRHDT and CDR2 is FYEKMQ in the germline V gene (reference sequence). The germline V and J ends were trimmed by 4 bases and 4 bases, with 25 bases remaining between them. This CDR3 is 18 amino acids long. The CDR3 protein is CASSSRSGSGGQGETQYF. The CDR3 region has the DNA TGTGCCAGCAGCTCCCGTTCGGGTAGTGGGGGGCAGGGAGAGACCCAGTACTTC.

The chain employs TRBV7-9 and TRBJ2-1; no clear D. Matching the DNA end better, TRBJ2-7 makes the J call doubtful. The CDR3 has 15 residues. Germline loops: CDR1 SEHNR, CDR2 FQNEAQ (reference sequence). CDR3 bases: TGTGCCAGCAGCTTAGTGAAGGGTTCCTACAATGAGCAGTACTTC. This gives the protein CASSLVKGSYNEQYF.

In regard to this clonotype: One junction end does not reproduce the germline sequence, and a read error may be involved. The rearrangement joins TRBV10-3 to TRBJ1-2, with D possibly matching TRBD1 (6 bases). CDR1 ENHRY and CDR2 SYGVKD come from the germline V gene. The CDR3 sequence is 17 residues long. The CDR3 DNA reads TGTGTCATCAGTGAGTCGTTCCTACAGGGTTCTAACTATGGCTACACCTTC. This sequence encodes CVISESFLQGSNYGYTF.

This clonotype was seen a few times. The chain has TRBV9 and TRBJ1-1; TRBD1 aligns across 8 bases. After removal of 0 bases from V and 1 base from J, the junction contained 2 bases not matched to a gene. This CDR3 is built from 15 residues. The germline V gene encodes CDR1 SGDLS and CDR2 YYNGEE. The CDR3 loop is CASSVGGTGNTEAFF. CDR3 in DNA: TGTGCCAGCAGCGTAGGTGGGACAGGGAACACTGAAGCTTTCTTT.

This clonotype was observed a handful of times. V and J are TRBV7-2 and TRBJ2-1, with TRBD2 matching 10 bases. This CDR3 is 17 amino acids long. Germline-derived CDR1 and CDR2 are SGHTA and FQGNSA. Germline trimming cut 5 bases from V and 4 bases from J; bases unmatched to any gene: 11. Here the CDR3 DNA reads TGTGCCAGCAGCCGAAGGTGGGGGACTAGCGATTACAATGAGCAGTTCTTC. Protein: CASSRRWGTSDYNEQFF.

This rearrangement joins TRBV2 to TRBJ1-6; 9 positions match TRBD1. Germline V gene lookup returns CDR1 SNHLY and CDR2 FYNNEI. Losses at the gene ends were 10 bases for V and 7 bases for J; bases not matched to a gene: 11. This CDR3 region has 15 residues. The CDR3: CAIKPGQGSNSPLHF. The CDR3 nucleotides are TGTGCCATAAAACCGGGACAGGGTTCGAATTCACCCCTCCACTTT.

The rearrangement joins TRBV12-3 or TRBV12-4 to TRBJ1-2; 9 nucleotides agree with TRBD1. V was clipped by 8 bases and J by 2 bases; unmatched bases: 9. This CDR3 contains 15 residues. The CDR3 DNA reads TGTGCCAGCTTCCGGACCGGGACAGGGAACTATGGCTACACCTTC. It codes for CASFRTGTGNYGYTF.

V gene TRBV6-5 combines with J gene TRBJ1-5; TRBD1 agrees at 8 bases. The CDR3 runs 13 residues. CDR1 and CDR2 from the germline V gene are MNHEY and SVGAGI. Trimming took 11 bases from V and 3 from J; bases not matched to a gene: 6. For the CDR3, the DNA is TGTGCCTCGGGGACAGGCTACAATCAGCCCCAGCATTTT. Translated, it gives CASGTGYNQPQHF.

The rearrangement joins TRBV20-1 to TRBJ1-2, with 8 positions matching TRBD1. The CDR3 contains 14 residues. Losses at the gene ends were 2 bases for V and 8 bases for J; bases not matched to a gene: 10. Germline V gene sequence: CDR1 DFQATT, CDR2 SNEGSKA (reference sequence). The CDR3 DNA sequence: TGCAGTGCTAGACCCACAGGGGGAACGGGGGGCTACACCTTC. It codes for CSARPTGGTGGYTF.

This clonotype was picked up a small number of times. The chain has TRBV27 and TRBJ1-2; D is perhaps TRBD1 (6 bases). This CDR3 comprises 15 residues. V was pared by 0 bases and J by 6 bases, with 14 bases between. The germline gives CDR1 MNHEY, CDR2 SMNVEV (reference sequence). The CDR3 loop reads CASSLSVTGWDGYTF. CDR3 in DNA: TGTGCCAGCAGTTTATCGGTAACAGGGTGGGATGGCTACACCTTC.

V is TRBV7-9 and J is TRBJ1-1, with D possibly being TRBD1 (6 bases). The CDR3 totals 14 residues. Looked up from germline, CDR1 is SEHNR and CDR2 is FQNEAQ (reference sequence). V was pared by 6 bases and J by 1 base, with 12 bases between. CDR3 bases: TGTGCCAGCAGGCGCCGGGACAAGAACACTGAAGCTTTCTTT. Translating it yields CASRRRDKNTEAFF.

The CDR3 sequence: CASSLEGPGRPQHF. The CDR3 DNA reads as TGTGCCAGCAGCTTGGAAGGGCCAGGGAGGCCCCAGCATTTT. The V and J genes are TRBV7-2 and TRBJ1-5; possible D gene TRBD1, 5 bases. Trimming took 3 bases from V and 9 from J, leaving 15 bases between them. The length of the CDR3 is 14 residues. Germline V gene data show CDR1 as SGHTA and CDR2 as FQGNSA.

The chain uses TRBV29-1 and TRBJ1-4; 8 bases are a match to TRBD1. Germline V gene lookup returns CDR1 SQVTM and CDR2 ANQGSEA. CDR3 length: 14 residues. V lost 5 bases to trimming and J lost 6 bases; unmatched junction nucleotides: 8. The CDR3 here is CSVTRTGGDEKLFF. CDR3 coding DNA: TGCAGCGTTACCCGTACAGGGGGAGATGAAAAACTGTTTTTT. Supplemented by reference TRBV29-1 and TRBJ1-4, the full variable domain reads SAVISQKPSRDICQRGTSLTIQCQVDSQVTMMFWYRQQPGQSLTLIATANQGSEATYESGFVIDKFPISRPNLTFSTLTVSNMSPEDSSIYLCSVTRTGGDEKLFFGSGTQLSVL.

This clonotype was counted a few times. The J gene is TRBJ1-3, the V gene TRBV7-2; D gene ambiguous. There are 13 residues in the CDR3. Germline CDR1 is SGHTA and CDR2 is FQGNSA. V was cut by 3 bases and J by 3 bases, with 6 bases left in between. The CDR3 reads CASSLGYGNTIYF. Written as DNA, the CDR3 is TGTGCCAGCAGCTTGGGATATGGAAACACCATATATTTT.

This clonotype was counted between two and nine times. It may be a read error: a sequence one base away is much more abundant. This chain uses TRBV20-1 with TRBJ2-1; D is unresolved. The germline V gene encodes CDR1 DFQATT and CDR2 SNEGSKA (reference sequence). The length of the CDR3 is 12 residues. Trimming took 0 bases from V and 3 from J, leaving 3 bases between them. In DNA, the CDR3 is TGCAGTGCTAGAGAGAACTACAATGAGCAGTTCTTC. Its translation: CSARENYNEQFF.

In this sample, this clonotype turned up a few times. The chain uses TRBV15 and TRBJ2-7; possibly TRBD2 for D (6 bases). CDR1 and CDR2 from the germline V gene are LNHNV and YYDKDF (reference sequence). V lost 3 bases and J lost 4, with 22 bases in between. The CDR3 length is 17 residues. The CDR3 protein is CATSRAPPDTGRYEQYF. CDR3 bases: TGTGCCACCAGCAGGGCCCCCCCGGACACTGGGAGGTACGAGCAGTACTTC. Full variable domain (missing parts from reference TRBV15 and TRBJ2-7): DAMVIQNPRYQVTQFGKPVTLSCSQTLNHNVMYWYQQKSSQAPKLLFHYYDKDFNNEADTPDNFQSRRPNTSFCFLDIRSPGLGDTAMYLCATSRAPPDTGRYEQYFGPGTRLTVT.

With respect to this clonotype: Mismatch with germline at one junction end may stem from a read error. The rearrangement uses TRBV5-1 and TRBJ1-6, with TRBD1 matching 8 bases. The length of the CDR3 is 16 residues. Germline-derived CDR1 and CDR2 are SGHRS and YFSETQ. CDR3 nucleotides: TGCGCCAGCAGCTTGCAATCCCAGGGGGCCGGTTCACCCCGCCACTTT. Protein product: CASSLQSQGAGSPRHF.

This clonotype was found a few times. The J gene is TRBJ2-6, the V gene TRBV6-2 or TRBV6-3; 8 positions match TRBD2. Losses at the gene ends were 4 bases for V and 2 bases for J; bases not matched to a gene: 13. Germline CDR1 reads MNHEY; CDR2 reads SVGEGT. There are 19 residues in the CDR3. CDR3 nucleotides: TGTGCCAGCAGTTCCAGCGGGAGTATATTGCTGGCTGGGGCCAACGTCCTGACTTTC. Translated, it gives CASSSSGSILLAGANVLTF.

The gene calls are TRBV12-3 or TRBV12-4 and TRBJ2-1; 9 bases are a match to TRBD2. The CDR3 extends over 16 amino acids. Trimming cost V 4 bases and J 5 bases; bases outside gene matches: 9. Here the CDR3 reads CASSSQGLAPNNEQFF. The CDR3 DNA is TGTGCCAGCAGTTCGCAAGGACTAGCGCCCAACAATGAGCAGTTCTTC.

This clonotype was counted only a few times. The gene calls are TRBV20-1 and TRBJ2-2; TRBD1 agrees at 7 bases. J lost 3 bases, V lost 7 bases, and 8 bases had no gene match. Germline V gene sequence: CDR1 DFQATT, CDR2 SNEGSKA (reference sequence). This CDR3 has 14 residues. The CDR3 DNA follows: TGCAGTGTTACCGGGACAGACCACACCGGGGAGCTGTTTTTT. Translating gives CSVTGTDHTGELFF.

The V gene is TRBV28, the J gene TRBJ1-1; D remains unclear. CDR3 length: 14 residues. Germline V lookup: CDR1 MDHEN, CDR2 SYDVKM. Between the trimmed V and J ends, which lost 6 bases and 0 bases, there was a span of 11 bases. The CDR3 region is CASSNDGLNTEAFF. The CDR3 coding sequence is TGTGCCAGCAGCAACGATGGTTTGAACACTGAAGCTTTCTTT.

This chain links TRBV10-2 with TRBJ2-1; D remains unclear. The CDR3 has 13 residues. Germline V gives CDR1 WSHSY, CDR2 SAAADI. V lost 8 bases and J lost 10, with 18 bases in between. CDR3 nucleotides: TGCGCCAGCGGGTTGGCGGAGACCTACGAGCAGTTCTTC. Protein: CASGLAETYEQFF.

Concerning this clonotype itself: The junction departs from germline at one end; a sequencing error may be responsible. The chain combines TRBV29-1 with TRBJ2-4, with D possibly matching TRBD1 (5 bases). The DNA end is a closer match to TRBJ2-7, so the J assignment may be wrong. The CDR3 is 14 residues long. CDR1 and CDR2 (germline): SQVTM, ANQGSEA. The CDR3 bases are TGCAGCGTCGAAGTGGGTCAGGGTAGCTACGAGCAGTACTTC. Its protein product is CSVEVGQGSYEQYF.